The 20 T cell receptor beta chains in this list originate from one sample, sequenced in a study of cytomegalovirus exposure and HLA in healthy donors. Profiled with immunoSEQ multiplex PCR; TCRdb holds only in-frame clones, not every one. The sample has around 250,000 clones; roughly 89% are singletons. Sequences were obtained from PBMCs. Receptors were obtained from a woman between 18 and 29 years old in good health and CMV-seronegative.

The chain has TRBV5-8 and TRBJ1-6; a weak D match, TRBD1 (5 bases). This CDR3 region has 15 residues. V gave up 0 bases and J gave up 7 bases, with 11 bases separating them. From germline, CDR1 is SGHTS and CDR2 YDEGEE. The CDR3 sequence is CASSLADTVNSPLHF. In nucleotides, the CDR3 is TGTGCCAGCAGCTTGGCGGACACCGTGAATTCACCCCTCCACTTT.

The V gene is TRBV27, the J gene TRBJ2-3; TRBD1 matches 9 bases. With V trimmed by 3 bases and J by 6 bases, 7 bases remained unmatched. This CDR3 spans 15 amino acids. CDR1 MNHEY and CDR2 SMNVEV come from the germline V gene (reference sequence). CDR3 in DNA: TGTGCCAGCAGTTTGGGGACAGGGACAATTGATACGCAGTATTTT. This codes for CASSLGTGTIDTQYF.

The chain couples TRBV19 to TRBJ1-1; D unclear. Trimming pared 4 bases from V and 1 base from J, leaving 10 bases between. CDR1 LNHDA and CDR2 SQIVND come from the germline V gene (reference sequence). This CDR3 is built from 14 residues. The CDR3 protein is CASSTSQENTEAFF. DNA for the CDR3: TGTGCCAGTAGTACCTCACAAGAGAACACTGAAGCTTTCTTT.

V and J are TRBV27 and TRBJ1-2; 8 bases map to TRBD1. This CDR3 spans 15 amino acids. CDR1 is MNHEY and CDR2 is SMNVEV in the germline V gene (reference sequence). V dropped 5 bases and J dropped 7; count of bases not matched to a gene: 12. The CDR3 coding sequence is TGTGCCAGCAGTCTCGTGACAGGGGCAATCGGTGGCTACACCTTC. It translates to CASSLVTGAIGGYTF.

V and J are TRBV15 and TRBJ2-1, with 7 bases matching TRBD2. In germline, CDR1 is LNHNV, CDR2 YYDKDF (reference sequence). The CDR3 extends over 17 amino acids. V was pared by 2 bases and J by 3 bases, with 10 bases of the junction left unmatched. The CDR3 spells CATSRSMSGAFYNEQFF. The CDR3 coding sequence is TGTGCCACCAGCAGATCAATGAGCGGGGCCTTCTACAATGAGCAGTTCTTC.

This clone is a singleton in its sample. This chain links TRBV5-6 with TRBJ2-7; 8 bases line up with TRBD1. Germline CDR1 SGHDT, CDR2 YYEEEE. With V trimmed by 1 base and J by 5 bases, 5 bases remained unmatched. The CDR3 consists of 14 residues. The CDR3 spells CASSLSPGGNEQYF. As DNA, the CDR3 is TGTGCCAGCAGCTTGTCGCCAGGGGGCAACGAGCAGTACTTC.

This rearrangement joins TRBV6-4 to TRBJ1-4; 7 bases agree with TRBD1. From germline, CDR1 is MRHNA and CDR2 SNTAGT. This CDR3 is built from 17 residues. The J segment lost 5 bases and the V segment lost 2 bases, leaving 11 bases of the junction unmatched. The CDR3 region has the DNA TGTGCCAGCAGTGACCCTCTCGTAAGGGGGCCGAATGAAAAACTGTTTTTT. Protein sequence: CASSDPLVRGPNEKLFF.

This clone was seen once. The chain joins TRBV6-1 to TRBJ2-5; no clear D. V gave up 2 bases and J gave up 2 bases, with 9 bases separating them. Germline lookup yields CDR1 MNHNS and CDR2 SASEGT. CDR3 length: 14 amino acids. The CDR3 protein is CASSEQNRQETQYF. The CDR3 DNA sequence: TGTGCCAGCAGTGAACAGAATCGTCAAGAGACCCAGTACTTC.

The chain couples TRBV15 to TRBJ2-4; 13 nucleotides align to TRBD2. Germline trimming cut 5 bases from V and 0 bases from J; bases unmatched to any gene: 10. The CDR3 consists of 19 residues. Germline CDR1 and CDR2: LNHNV and YYDKDF (reference sequence). CDR3 DNA sequence: TGTGCCACCAGCCCCCGACTAGCGGGGGGACTACTAGCCAAAAACATTCAGTACTTC. Translation: CATSPRLAGGLLAKNIQYF.

The chain combines TRBV27 with TRBJ2-1, with 7 bases identical to TRBD1. The germline gives CDR1 MNHEY, CDR2 SMNVEV (reference sequence). V lost 4 bases to trimming and J lost 16 bases; unmatched junction nucleotides: 13. This CDR3 has 13 residues. As DNA, the CDR3 is TGTGCCAGCAGTTGGACCGAAACAGGGGTCGCATTCTTC. Amino acid sequence: CASSWTETGVAFF.

The chain has TRBV2 and TRBJ1-4; no firm D call. CDR3 length: 11 residues. Trimming took 5 bases from V and 8 from J, leaving 6 bases between them. CDR1 and CDR2 from the germline V gene are SNHLY and FYNNEI. CDR3 amino acids: CASSPREKLFF. The CDR3 coding sequence is TGTGCCAGCAGTCCTAGGGAAAAACTGTTTTTT. Complete variable domain (other parts from reference TRBV2 and TRBJ1-4): EPEVTQTPSHQVTQMGQEVILRCVPISNHLYFYWYRQILGQKVEFLVSFYNNEISEKSEIFDDQFSVERPDGSNFTLKIRSTKLEDSAMYFCASSPREKLFFGSGTQLSVL.

The genes are TRBV2 and TRBJ1-4; no definite D call. V was cut by 7 bases and J by 5 bases, with 20 bases left in between. The CDR3 runs to 16 residues. Germline-derived CDR1 and CDR2 are SNHLY and FYNNEI. CDR3 amino acids: CASTEESAAGNEKLFF. The CDR3 nucleotides read TGTGCCAGCACGGAAGAGTCAGCGGCGGGAAATGAAAAACTGTTTTTT. The whole variable domain, filled in from reference TRBV2 and TRBJ1-4, reads EPEVTQTPSHQVTQMGQEVILRCVPISNHLYFYWYRQILGQKVEFLVSFYNNEISEKSEIFDDQFSVERPDGSNFTLKIRSTKLEDSAMYFCASTEESAAGNEKLFFGSGTQLSVL.

This chain joins TRBV4-1 and TRBJ2-1; 7 positions agree with TRBD2. The CDR3 length is 15 residues. Per the germline V gene, CDR1 is MGHRA and CDR2 is YSYEKL. The ends lost 5 bases at V and 2 bases at J; junction bases unmatched: 6. The CDR3 DNA is TGCGCCAGCAGCTACCCCGGGACTACCTACAATGAGCAGTTCTTC. Translation: CASSYPGTTYNEQFF.

This chain joins TRBV4-1 and TRBJ2-5; TRBD2 matches 14 bases. J was trimmed by 5 bases and V by 2 bases; bases with no gene match: 10. The germline V gene has CDR1 MGHRA and CDR2 YSYEKL. There are 18 residues in the CDR3. DNA for the CDR3: TGCGCCAGCAGCCAACAGACTAGCGGGGGGGCCTCGGGCGAGACCCAGTACTTC. Amino acids: CASSQQTSGGASGETQYF.

The chain recombines TRBV10-3 with TRBJ1-1; D is uncertain. The CDR3 consists of 14 residues. Germline V gene lookup returns CDR1 ENHRY and CDR2 SYGVKD. Trimming removed 4 bases at V and 3 bases at J, with 12 bases between. This CDR3 reads CAISAGSGDTEAFF. The CDR3 coding sequence is TGTGCCATCAGTGCTGGGTCCGGGGACACTGAAGCTTTCTTT.

The chain joins TRBV7-2 to TRBJ1-5; possible D gene TRBD1, 6 bases. This CDR3 spans 14 amino acids. V dropped 1 base and J dropped 7 bases, with 11 bases sitting between them. Germline V gene lookup returns CDR1 SGHTA and CDR2 FQGNSA. The CDR3 sequence is CASSLGEGGQPQHF. The CDR3 region has the DNA TGTGCCAGCAGCTTAGGGGAAGGGGGACAGCCCCAGCATTTT.

V and J are TRBV28 and TRBJ1-6; D is unclear. Trimming stripped 7 bases from V and 10 bases from J, with 14 bases between. The CDR3 contains 13 residues. CDR1 is MDHEN, CDR2 SYDVKM, per germline. The CDR3 sequence is CASKEVLRSPLHF. The DNA for the CDR3 is TGTGCCAGCAAGGAGGTTCTTAGGTCACCCCTCCACTTT.

The V call is TRBV7-9, the J call TRBJ1-2, with TRBD1 matching 10 bases. The CDR3 spans 14 residues. With V trimmed by 1 base and J by 6 bases, 2 bases remained unmatched. Germline V gene data show CDR1 as SEHNR and CDR2 as FQNEAQ (reference sequence). The CDR3 region is CASSLGQGANGYTF. DNA for the CDR3: TGTGCCAGCAGCTTAGGACAGGGGGCGAATGGCTACACCTTC.

This sequence joins TRBV5-1 and TRBJ1-3, with 8 bases lining up with TRBD1. Trimming took 4 bases from V and 4 from J; bases not matched to a gene: 4. The CDR3 covers 14 residues. CDR1 is SGHRS and CDR2 is YFSETQ in the germline V gene. The CDR3 reads CASSADRVGNTIYF. CDR3 coding DNA: TGCGCCAGCAGCGCGGACAGGGTGGGAAACACCATATATTTT.

The chain uses TRBV6-1 and TRBJ2-5, with a possible D match to TRBD1 (6 bases). The CDR3 has 14 residues. Looked up from germline, CDR1 is MNHNS and CDR2 is SASEGT. Trimming cost V 3 bases and J 4 bases, with 12 bases left between them. DNA of the CDR3: TGTGCCAGCAGTGATTTGCAGGGGAGAGAGACCCAGTACTTC. It is translated as CASSDLQGRETQYF.